This T cell receptor (beta chain) is from a study of T cells in Graves' hyperthyroidism and ophthalmopathy. Germline V gene data show CDR1 as MNHNS and CDR2 as SASEGT. This CDR3 spans 13 amino acids. The germline V and J ends were trimmed by 3 bases and 5 bases, with 7 bases remaining between them. This clonotype was counted between two and nine times. A much larger clone differs by one base, so this may be a read error. Researchers amplified the TCR beta CDR3 regions from RNA transcripts. TCR CDR3 underwent first-round RT-PCR with the HTBI primer set. TCRdb processed the multiplex PCR reads anew with MiXCR; each CDR3 protein has one entry. Among about half a million distinct CDR3 sequences listed, roughly 16% were seen once.

This receptor was taken from a woman between 25 and 40 years old with Graves' ophthalmopathy. The chain is built from TRBV6-1 and TRBJ2-2, with unresolved D. The sequenced sample was blood. CDR3 sequence (DNA): TGTGCCAGCAGTGATATGGGGACCGGGGAGCTGTTTTTT. Its protein is CASSDMGTGELFF.